The present T cell receptor beta chain was sequenced within a study of shared clonotypes between healthy human individuals. Germline V CDR1 and CDR2: MDHEN, SYDVKM. This CDR3 is built from 12 residues. Trimming at V came to 4 bases and at J to 6 bases, leaving 3 bases not matched to a gene. Notes on this clone: The antigen remains unidentified.

Study results and limitations: Expectations were that clonotype sharing among donors would be affected by sequencing depth. The study found lower generation probabilities in non-shared clonotypes than in those shared by all four donors. Between a handful of donors, naive CD4 clonotypes were shared at a level of about 5%.

Generated by immunoSEQ multiplex PCR, the TCRdb table keeps only in-frame clones and is missing some. Of 2 million or so clones in the sample, about 95% were seen once. CD45RO-negative, CCR7-positively selected cells formed the naive CD8 fraction, excluding terminally differentiated effector memory CD45RA+ cells. Healthy and HIV-negative, the adult donors had no recent acute infections or vaccinations. Sequenced: naive CD8+ T cells sorted from blood. The TCR sequence derives from a man aged 18 to 35 in good health. This rearrangement joins TRBV28 to TRBJ2-7, with TRBD2 matching over 7 bases. The CDR3 coding sequence is TGTGCCAGCAGTTATGGGGAGGGCGAGCAGTACTTC. Amino acid sequence: CASSYGEGEQYF.